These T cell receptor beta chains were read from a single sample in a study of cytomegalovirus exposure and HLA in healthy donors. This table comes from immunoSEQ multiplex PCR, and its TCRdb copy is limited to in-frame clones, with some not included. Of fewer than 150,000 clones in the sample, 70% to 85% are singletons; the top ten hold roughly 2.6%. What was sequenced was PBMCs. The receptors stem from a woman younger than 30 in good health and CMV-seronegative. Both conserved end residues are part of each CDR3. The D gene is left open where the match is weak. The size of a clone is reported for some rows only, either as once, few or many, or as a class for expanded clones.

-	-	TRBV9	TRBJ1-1	CASSVQGSSNTEAFF	TGTGCCAGCAGCGTTCAGGGAAGCTCTAACACTGAAGCTTTCTTT
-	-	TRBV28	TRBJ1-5	CASSPDRIHQPQHF	TGTGCCAGCAGTCCTGACAGGATACATCAGCCCCAGCATTTT
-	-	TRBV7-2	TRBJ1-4	CASSLGGTNEKLFF	TGTGCCAGCAGCTTAGGGGGCACTAATGAAAAACTGTTTTTT
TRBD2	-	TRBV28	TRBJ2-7	CASRGTKNYEQYF	TGTGCCAGTCGGGGGACTAAGAATTACGAGCAGTACTTC
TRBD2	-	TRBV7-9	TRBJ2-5	CASTGTSGRKQETQYF	TGTGCCAGCACCGGGACTAGCGGAAGAAAACAAGAGACCCAGTACTTC
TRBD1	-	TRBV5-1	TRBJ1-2	CASSFRGQGNYGYTF	TGCGCCAGCAGCTTTCGGGGACAGGGCAACTATGGCTACACCTTC
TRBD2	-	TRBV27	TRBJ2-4	CASSGLAGGRENIQYF	TGTGCCAGCAGTGGGCTAGCGGGGGGGCGGGAAAACATTCAGTACTTC
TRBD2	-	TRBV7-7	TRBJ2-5	CASSLTSGEETQYF	TGTGCCAGCAGCTTAACTAGCGGGGAGGAGACCCAGTACTTC
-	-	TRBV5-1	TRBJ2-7	CASSFSPGDYEQYF	TGCGCCAGCAGCTTTTCTCCAGGGGATTACGAGCAGTACTTC
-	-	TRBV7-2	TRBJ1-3	CASSLARGGGDGNTIYF	TGTGCCAGCAGCTTAGCGAGGGGGGGCGGTGATGGAAACACCATATATTTT
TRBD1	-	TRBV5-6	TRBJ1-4	CASSTGTVNEKLFF	TGTGCCAGCAGCACCGGGACAGTAAATGAAAAACTGTTTTTT
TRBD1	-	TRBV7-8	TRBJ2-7	CASSGTVSYEQYF	TGTGCCAGCAGCGGGACAGTCAGCTACGAGCAGTACTTC
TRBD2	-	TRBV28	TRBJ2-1	CASSLGGLAGEGEQFF	TGTGCCAGCAGCCTCGGAGGGCTAGCGGGAGAGGGTGAGCAGTTCTTC
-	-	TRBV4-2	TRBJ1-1	CASSQDLSLISAEAFF	TGTGCCAGCAGCCAAGATCTGTCTCTAATCTCGGCTGAAGCTTTCTTT
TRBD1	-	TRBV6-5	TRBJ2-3	CASSPGQGWRDTQYF	TGTGCCAGCAGTCCAGGACAGGGGTGGAGAGATACGCAGTATTTT
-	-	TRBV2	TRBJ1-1	CASVVQAAFF	TGTGCCAGCGTCGTACAGGCCGCTTTCTTT
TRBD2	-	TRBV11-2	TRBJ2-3	CASRLTSGRGDTQYF	TGTGCCAGCAGACTAACTAGCGGGAGAGGAGATACGCAGTATTTT
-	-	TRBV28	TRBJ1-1	CASSLYRVVNTEAFF	TGTGCCAGCAGTTTATACAGGGTCGTGAACACTGAAGCTTTCTTT
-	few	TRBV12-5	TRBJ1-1	CASGGFDRISEAFF	TGTGCTAGTGGCGGCTTTGACAGAATCTCTGAAGCTTTCTTT
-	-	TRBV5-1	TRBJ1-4	CASSFGARGEKLFF	TGCGCCAGCAGCTTCGGGGCCAGGGGTGAAAAACTGTTTTTT
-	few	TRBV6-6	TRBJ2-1	CASRLWGVDEQFF	TGTGCCAGCAGACTATGGGGAGTTGATGAGCAGTTCTTC
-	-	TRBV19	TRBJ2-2	CASSIDKTGELFF	TGTGCCAGTAGTATAGATAAAACCGGGGAGCTGTTTTTT
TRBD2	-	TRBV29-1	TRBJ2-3	CSAVPVGGGTDTQYF	TGCAGCGCCGTCCCAGTGGGGGGGGGCACAGATACGCAGTATTTT
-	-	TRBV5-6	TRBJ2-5	CASSPGGPEETQYF	TGTGCCAGCAGCCCAGGAGGACCAGAGGAGACCCAGTACTTC
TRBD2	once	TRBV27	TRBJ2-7	CASSLALAGNEQYF	TGTGCCAGCAGTTTGGCGCTAGCGGGGAACGAGCAGTACTTC
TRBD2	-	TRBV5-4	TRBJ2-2	CASTSPASGGTGELFF	TGTGCCAGCACCAGCCCGGCTAGCGGGGGGACCGGGGAGCTGTTTTTT
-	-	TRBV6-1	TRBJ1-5	CASSEQRLRDSNQPQHF	TGTGCCAGCAGTGAACAGCGACTCCGGGATAGCAATCAGCCCCAGCATTTT
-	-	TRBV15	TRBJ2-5	CATSRDAGLVYQETQYF	TGTGCCACCAGCAGAGATGCGGGGCTAGTTTACCAAGAGACCCAGTACTTC
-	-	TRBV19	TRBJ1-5	CASHPKQGNSNQPQHF	TGTGCCAGTCACCCCAAACAGGGAAATAGCAATCAGCCCCAGCATTTT
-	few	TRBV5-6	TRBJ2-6	CASSFSSGANVLTF	TGTGCCAGCAGCTTTAGCTCTGGGGCCAACGTCCTGACTTTC
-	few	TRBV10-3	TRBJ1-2	CAISEHGLHGYTF	TGTGCCATCAGTGAGCACGGGTTACATGGCTACACCTTC
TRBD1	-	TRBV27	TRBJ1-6	CASSPRDRLAPLHF	TGTGCCAGCAGTCCACGGGACAGGCTCGCCCCCCTCCACTTT
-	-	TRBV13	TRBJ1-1	CASSSRGGTEAFF	TGTGCCAGCAGCAGCAGGGGAGGGACTGAAGCTTTCTTT
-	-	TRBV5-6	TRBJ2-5	CASSVQRGRETQYF	TGTGCCAGCAGCGTGCAAAGGGGTAGAGAGACCCAGTACTTC
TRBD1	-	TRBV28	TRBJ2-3	CASSLGQGSPDTQYF	TGTGCCAGCAGTTTGGGACAGGGGTCGCCAGATACGCAGTATTTT
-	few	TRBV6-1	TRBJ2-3	CASSEGRGDSTDTQYF	TGTGCCAGCAGTGAAGGGCGGGGAGATAGCACAGATACGCAGTATTTT
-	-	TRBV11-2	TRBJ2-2	CASIPGLNTGELFF	TGTGCCAGCATTCCGGGACTTAACACCGGGGAGCTGTTTTTT
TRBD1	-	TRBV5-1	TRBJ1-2	CASSGWTGANYGYTF	TGCGCCAGCAGCGGATGGACAGGGGCGAACTATGGCTACACCTTC
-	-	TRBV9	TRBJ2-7	CASSAPTDGGGQPYEQYF	TGTGCCAGCAGCGCCCCAACCGACGGCGGGGGCCAACCCTACGAGCAGTACTTC
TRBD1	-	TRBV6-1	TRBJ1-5	CASSVDRGINQPQHF	TGTGCCAGCAGTGTAGACAGGGGGATTAATCAGCCCCAGCATTTT
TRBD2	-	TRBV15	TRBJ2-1	CATSRANSGGSRNEQFF	TGTGCCACCAGCAGAGCCAATAGCGGGGGGAGTAGGAATGAGCAGTTCTTC
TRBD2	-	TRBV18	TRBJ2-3	CASSPETSVDTQYF	TGTGCCAGCTCACCGGAGACTAGCGTAGATACGCAGTATTTT
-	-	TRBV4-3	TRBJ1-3	CASSQAAASGNTIYF	TGCGCCAGCAGCCAAGCAGCGGCCTCTGGAAACACCATATATTTT
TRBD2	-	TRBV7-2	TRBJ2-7	CASSPSLARSYEQYF	TGTGCCAGCAGCCCTTCACTAGCGAGGTCCTACGAGCAGTACTTC
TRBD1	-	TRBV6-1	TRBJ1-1	CASRAGTGLGTEAFF	TGTGCCAGTCGGGCTGGGACAGGGTTAGGCACTGAAGCTTTCTTT
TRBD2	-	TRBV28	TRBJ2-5	CASSWVASGAVYQETQYF	TGTGCCAGCAGTTGGGTGGCTAGCGGTGCAGTCTACCAAGAGACCCAGTACTTC
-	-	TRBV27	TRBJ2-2	CASSTYTGELFF	TGTGCCAGCAGTACTTACACCGGGGAGCTGTTTTTT
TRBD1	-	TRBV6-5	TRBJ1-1	CASSMRQGRTEAFF	TGTGCCAGCAGCATGAGACAGGGTAGAACTGAAGCTTTCTTT
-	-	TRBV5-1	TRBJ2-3	CASSTGGHTDTQYF	TGCGCCAGTTCGACAGGTGGGCACACAGATACGCAGTATTTT
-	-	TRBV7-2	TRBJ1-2	CASSLPQGIYGYTF	TGTGCCAGCAGCCTCCCCCAGGGGATCTATGGCTACACCTTC
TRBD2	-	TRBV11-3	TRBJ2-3	CASGTSGRFVSTDTQYF	TGTGCCAGCGGTACTAGCGGGAGATTCGTTAGCACAGATACGCAGTATTTT
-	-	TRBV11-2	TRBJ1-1	CASSSAGTNTEAFF	TGTGCCAGCAGCTCCGCGGGGACCAACACTGAAGCTTTCTTT
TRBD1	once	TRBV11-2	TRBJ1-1	CASSSFPGQNMNTEAFF	TGTGCCAGCAGCTCTTTCCCGGGACAGAACATGAACACTGAAGCTTTCTTT
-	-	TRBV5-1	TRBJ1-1	CASRGMVHTEAFF	TGCGCCAGCCGCGGGATGGTCCACACTGAAGCTTTCTTT
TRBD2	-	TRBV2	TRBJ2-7	CASSALAGGEQYF	TGTGCCAGCAGTGCCCTAGCGGGAGGCGAGCAGTACTTC
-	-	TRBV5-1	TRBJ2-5	CASSLALMETQYF	TGCGCCAGCAGCTTGGCCCTTATGGAGACCCAGTACTTC
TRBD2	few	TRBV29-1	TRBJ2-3	CSVVGSGGPTDTQYF	TGCAGCGTTGTCGGTAGCGGGGGGCCCACAGATACGCAGTATTTT